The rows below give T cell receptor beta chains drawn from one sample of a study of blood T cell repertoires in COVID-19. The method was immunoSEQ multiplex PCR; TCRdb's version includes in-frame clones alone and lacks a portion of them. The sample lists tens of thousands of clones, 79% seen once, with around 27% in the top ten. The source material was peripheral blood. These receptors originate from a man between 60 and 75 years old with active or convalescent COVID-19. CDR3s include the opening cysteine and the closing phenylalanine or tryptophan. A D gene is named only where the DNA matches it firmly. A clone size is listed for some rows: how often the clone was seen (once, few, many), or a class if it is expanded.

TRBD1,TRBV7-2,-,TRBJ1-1,CASSLNRGGTEAFF,TGTGCCAGCAGCTTAAACAGGGGGGGTACTGAAGCTTTCTTT
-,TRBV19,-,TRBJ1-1,CASTTGPEAFF,TGTGCCAGTACTACGGGTCCTGAAGCTTTCTTT
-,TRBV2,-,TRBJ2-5,CASSERRNQETQYF,TGTGCCAGCAGTGAACGGCGGAACCAAGAGACCCAGTACTTC
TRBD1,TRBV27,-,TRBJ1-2,CASSRHRTGITNYGYTF,TGTGCCAGCAGCCGACACCGGACAGGGATCACTAACTATGGCTACACCTTC
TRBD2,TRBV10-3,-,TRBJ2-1,CAISTGTSGFDNEQFF,TGTGCCATCAGCACCGGGACTAGCGGGTTTGACAATGAGCAGTTCTTC
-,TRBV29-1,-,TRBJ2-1,CSVDSGVGLNEQFF,TGCAGCGTTGACTCGGGGGTGGGGCTCAATGAGCAGTTCTTC
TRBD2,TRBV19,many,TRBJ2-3,CASSIRRGGSDTQYF,TGTGCCAGTAGTATTCGGCGGGGGGGGTCAGATACGCAGTATTTT
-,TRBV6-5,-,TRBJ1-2,CASSYSDRNYGYTF,TGTGCCAGCAGTTATTCCGACAGGAACTATGGCTACACCTTC
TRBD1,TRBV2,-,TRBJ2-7,CASRADRDTYEQYF,TGTGCCAGCAGGGCGGACAGGGATACCTACGAGCAGTACTTC
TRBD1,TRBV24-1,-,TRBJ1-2,CATSDLQAGGHYGYTF,TGTGCCACCAGTGATTTGCAAGCAGGGGGGCACTATGGCTACACCTTC
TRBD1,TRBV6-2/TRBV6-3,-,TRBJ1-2,CASSKRDSQRDGYTF,TGTGCCAGCAGTAAACGGGACAGTCAGCGAGATGGCTACACCTTC
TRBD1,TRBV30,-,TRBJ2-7,CAWRLDRGPEQYF,TGTGCCTGGAGACTGGACAGGGGACCCGAGCAGTACTTC
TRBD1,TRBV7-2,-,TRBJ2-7,CASSLQGAMDYEQYF,TGTGCCAGCAGTCTGCAGGGGGCTATGGACTACGAGCAGTACTTC
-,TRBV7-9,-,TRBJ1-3,CASSFYRASSGNTIYF,TGTGCCAGCAGCTTTTACAGGGCCTCCTCTGGAAACACCATATATTTT
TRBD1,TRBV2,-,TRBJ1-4,CASSDGQGSEKLFF,TGTGCCAGCAGTGACGGACAGGGGAGCGAAAAACTGTTTTTT
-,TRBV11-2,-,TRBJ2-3,CASSLAGGRTSTDTQYF,TGTGCCAGCAGCTTGGCTGGGGGGAGGACTAGCACAGATACGCAGTATTTT
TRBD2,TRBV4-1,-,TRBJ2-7,CASSQEPAGEIYEQYF,TGCGCCAGCAGCCAAGAGCCAGCGGGGGAAATCTACGAGCAGTACTTC
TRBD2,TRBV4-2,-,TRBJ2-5,CASSQGGGQETQYF,TGTGCCAGCAGCCAAGGGGGGGGGCAAGAGACCCAGTACTTC
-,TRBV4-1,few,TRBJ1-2,CASSQPLLSNYGYTF,TGCGCCAGCAGCCAACCCCTTTTATCTAACTATGGCTACACCTTC
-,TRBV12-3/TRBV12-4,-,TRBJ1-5,CASSLQGNQPQHF,TGTGCCAGCAGTTTACAGGGTAATCAGCCCCAGCATTTT
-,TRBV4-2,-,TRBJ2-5,CASSQVTSRSETQYF,TGTGCCAGCAGCCAAGTCACTAGTAGGTCGGAGACCCAGTACTTC
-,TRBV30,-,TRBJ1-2,CAWSYSGVGGYTF,TGTGCCTGGAGTTATTCAGGGGTGGGTGGCTACACCTTC